This TCR beta chain was recorded in a study of T-cell memory formation after mild COVID-19. Overall study context: Clusters of TCRs were largely donor specific.

MiXCR was run by TCRdb on the 5' RACE reads, yielding one entry per CDR3 protein. Among approximately 260,000 distinct CDR3 sequences listed, roughly 17% were seen once. The germline gives CDR1 MDHEN, CDR2 SYDVKM. Trimming shortened V by 2 bases and J by 2 bases, and 7 bases separated the two germline ends. The CDR3 covers 13 residues. This TCR derives from a man in his late teens or twenties who had mild COVID-19 (a few samples of this study predate the infection). Cell type and time point are not known. Sequences were obtained from PBMCs or a T cell subset sorted from them (not recorded which). This chain links TRBV28 with TRBJ2-7, with a tentative D call TRBD1 (6 bases). CDR3 protein: CASSLQGPYEQYF. The CDR3 DNA sequence: TGTGCCAGCAGTTTACAGGGGCCCTACGAGCAGTACTTC. Looking up the rest from reference TRBV28 and TRBJ2-7 gives the full variable domain: DVKVTQSSRYLVKRTGEKVFLECVQDMDHENMFWYRQDPGLGLRLIYFSYDVKMKEKGDIPEGYSVSREKKERFSLILESASTNQTSMYLCASSLQGPYEQYFGPGTRLTVT.